This TCR beta chain appears in the sequencing data of a study of T cell responses to AZD1222 COVID-19 vaccine. The protocol was immunoSEQ multiplex PCR, while the TCRdb copy is restricted to in-frame clones and leaves out a portion. The table includes fewer than 120,000 clones, about 94% detected once. Second-dose recipients at about 4 or about 12 weeks were treated as one pooled group. Study results and caveats: Mapped onto spike, vaccine-associated CD4 TCRs spanned it and were dominant at 160-218 and 743-854. Spike-specific TCR breadth rose after two AZD1222 doses, and depth rose as well. Clonal diversity may have been underestimated, and the donors were mostly white British, with more females than males.

As to this clone: Its antigen remains unidentified.

Trimming removed 5 bases from V and 4 bases from J, with 12 bases in between. There are 13 residues in the CDR3. In germline, CDR1 is SGHNT, CDR2 YYREEE (reference sequence). The chain uses TRBV5-4 and TRBJ1-2, with D perhaps matching TRBD1 (5 bases). This specimen was peripheral blood, taken 28 days after the second AZD1222 dose. The clonotype comes from an adult who received the AZD1222 COVID-19 vaccine. The CDR3 loop reads CASRERGSYGYTF. The CDR3 DNA is TGTGCCAGCAGGGAGCGGGGGTCCTATGGCTACACCTTC.